The 28 T cell receptor beta chains reported below all come from one sample, sequenced in a study of blood T cell repertoires in COVID-19 (dated by TCRdb to 2018 to 2020). Library creation used the immunoSEQ multiplex PCR assay. Entries here come from immuneACCESS through TCRdb and include only in-frame sequences with V and J called. Some clones fail to appear in such tables; in the studies checked, an unresolved V gene covers under half of the shortfall, and the cause of the remainder is unknown. This sample comprises approximately 320,000 clones, 85% to 90% of them detected only once. The ten largest clones add up to around 10% of the sample. The sample was peripheral blood. The receptors derive from a woman aged 25 to 39 with COVID-19, enrolled during active disease.

The CDR3 protein is CASSPVGTGKVYGYTF. DNA for the CDR3: TGTGCCAGCAGCCCCGTCGGGACAGGGAAGGTATATGGCTACACCTTC. V usage is TRBV7-9 and J usage is TRBJ1-2; 9 bases align to TRBD1. The CDR3 extends over 16 amino acids. V dropped 5 bases and J dropped 5; count of bases not matched to a gene: 12. Germline V gene sequence: CDR1 SEHNR, CDR2 FQNEAQ (reference sequence).

This clone has only one observation. This sequence joins TRBV2 and TRBJ2-7; 7 bases line up with TRBD1. The CDR3 spans 14 residues. V gave up 6 bases and J gave up 2 bases; unmatched junction bases: 7. Germline CDR1 and CDR2: SNHLY and FYNNEI. The CDR3 here is CASSEQGQTYEQYF. The CDR3 DNA reads as TGTGCCAGCAGCGAACAGGGACAGACCTACGAGCAGTACTTC.

J is TRBJ1-5 and V is TRBV19; TRBD1 matches at 8 bases. With 5 bases clipped from V and 5 bases from J, the junction kept 8 bases outside the gene matches. CDR3 size: 15 residues. Looked up from germline, CDR1 is LNHDA and CDR2 is SQIVND (reference sequence). CDR3 nucleotides: TGTGCCAGTAGTGACACAGGGGGAATGTATCAGCCCCAGCATTTT. Its translation is CASSDTGGMYQPQHF.

This clone was picked up a small number of times. The rearrangement links TRBV3-1 (or the pseudogene TRBV3-2) to TRBJ1-2; D may be TRBD1 (5 bases). Per germline, CDR1 LGHDT and CDR2 YNNKEL (reference sequence). Trimming removed 4 bases from V and 0 bases from J, with 12 bases in between. This CDR3 has 15 amino acids. CDR3 sequence reads: CASSLLGQANYGYTF. The CDR3, as DNA: TGTGCCAGCAGCCTACTGGGGCAGGCTAACTATGGCTACACCTTC.

This sequence joins TRBV11-2 and TRBJ1-5; D is undetermined. Germline V lookup: CDR1 SGHAT, CDR2 FQNNGV. V lost 5 bases and J lost 4, with 9 bases in between. The CDR3 length is 13 residues. The CDR3: CASSPGLNQPQHF. Here the CDR3 DNA reads TGTGCCAGCAGCCCGGGTCTTAATCAGCCCCAGCATTTT.

The chain is built from TRBV7-8 and TRBJ1-2; unclear D gene. The germline V gene encodes CDR1 SGHVS and CDR2 FQNEAQ. Trimming cost V 0 bases and J 4 bases, with 12 bases left between them. CDR3 length: 15 residues. CDR3 in amino acids: CASSLAGRLFYGYTF. The CDR3 DNA follows: TGTGCCAGCAGCTTAGCGGGCCGCTTATTCTATGGCTACACCTTC.

This clone came up a few times. The chain links TRBV18 to TRBJ1-5, with D unclear. The CDR3 loop spans 13 amino acids. The germline CDR1 and CDR2 sequences are KGHSH and LQKENI. Trimming took off 3 bases at V and 5 bases at J, with 8 bases between the two ends. CDR3 sequence: CASSPQEDQPQHF. CDR3 sequence (DNA): TGTGCCAGCTCACCTCAGGAGGATCAGCCCCAGCATTTT.

The chain recombines TRBV7-2 with TRBJ1-1, with 7 bases fitting TRBD1. The CDR3 consists of 14 residues. Germline V gives CDR1 SGHTA, CDR2 FQGNSA. Trimming removed 1 base from V and 4 bases from J; junction bases left unmatched: 3. DNA for the CDR3: TGTGCCAGCAGCTTAGTTCCAGGGGGCACTGAAGCTTTCTTT. Translation gives CASSLVPGGTEAFF.

The V gene is TRBV20-1, the J gene TRBJ1-3; no reliable D call. Germline CDR1 and CDR2: DFQATT and SNEGSKA (reference sequence). This CDR3 contains 11 residues. As DNA, the CDR3 is TGCAGCGGAGGCGCTGGAAACACCATATATTTT. It is translated as CSGGAGNTIYF.

This clone was picked up one time. This chain connects TRBV28 to TRBJ2-5, with no clear D. CDR1 MDHEN and CDR2 SYDVKM come from the germline V gene. The CDR3 covers 13 residues. Deletions cut 7 bases from V and 1 base from J, with 10 bases between. The CDR3 sequence: CASTQVFQETQYF. In DNA form, the CDR3 reads TGTGCCAGCACTCAGGTGTTCCAAGAGACCCAGTACTTC. The full variable domain, completed using reference TRBV28 and TRBJ2-5, is DVKVTQSSRYLVKRTGEKVFLECVQDMDHENMFWYRQDPGLGLRLIYFSYDVKMKEKGDIPEGYSVSREKKERFSLILESASTNQTSMYLCASTQVFQETQYFGPGTRLLVL.

V is TRBV5-1 and J is TRBJ2-7; 7 bases line up with TRBD2. J lost 2 bases, V lost 4 bases, and 6 bases had no gene match. The CDR3 length is 14 residues. The germline CDR1 and CDR2 sequences are SGHRS and YFSETQ. CDR3 in amino acids: CASSVRDYAYEQYF. The CDR3 region has the DNA TGCGCCAGCAGCGTCCGGGACTACGCCTACGAGCAGTACTTC.

V is TRBV7-2 and J is TRBJ2-4, with D tentatively TRBD2 (6 bases). The CDR3 is 12 amino acids. V lost 2 bases, J lost 16 bases, and 15 bases lay in between. Germline V gene sequence: CDR1 SGHTA, CDR2 FQGNSA. CDR3 bases: TGTGCCAGCAGCTTATCGGGACTGCTTTACTACTTC. Protein: CASSLSGLLYYF.

V is TRBV7-8 and J is TRBJ2-7; 11 positions match TRBD2. This CDR3 has 18 residues. V was pared by 5 bases and J by 0 bases, with 12 bases of the junction left unmatched. Germline V gene sequence: CDR1 SGHVS, CDR2 FQNEAQ. Here the CDR3 DNA reads TGTGCCAGCAGCCACCGGACTAGCGGGCTACGTTTCTCCTACGAGCAGTACTTC. Translated: CASSHRTSGLRFSYEQYF.

This chain uses TRBV7-9 with TRBJ2-2, with 11 bases lining up with TRBD2. The germline V gene encodes CDR1 SEHNR and CDR2 FQNEAQ (reference sequence). This CDR3 comprises 16 residues. The trim removed 5 bases at V and 6 bases at J, leaving 8 bases unmatched. The CDR3, as DNA: TGTGCCAGCAGCCCAACTAGCGGGGGAGCCGCCGGGGAGCTGTTTTTT. Translated: CASSPTSGGAAGELFF.

This chain uses TRBV24-1 with TRBJ2-3; TRBD2 matches 9 bases. Germline loops: CDR1 KGHDR, CDR2 SFDVKD. The CDR3 has 15 amino acids. Trimming at V came to 7 bases and at J to 0 bases, leaving 4 bases not matched to a gene. This CDR3 reads CATSPRGGSTDTQYF. In DNA form, the CDR3 reads TGTGCCACCAGCCCGCGGGGGGGTAGCACAGATACGCAGTATTTT.

This chain links TRBV5-4 with TRBJ1-2, with a possible D match to TRBD1 (5 bases). CDR1 is SGHNT and CDR2 is YYREEE in the germline V gene (reference sequence). The CDR3 is 15 amino acids. With 2 bases removed from V and 2 bases from J, the gap between germline ends came to 13 bases. DNA of the CDR3: TGTGCCAGCAGCTTAGGGGAAGAGAGGAACTATGGCTACACCTTC. Translation: CASSLGEERNYGYTF.

This clone occurred once. The chain has TRBV5-4 and TRBJ2-3; TRBD2 matches at 7 bases. The CDR3 has 17 residues. Germline V gene sequence: CDR1 SGHNT, CDR2 YYREEE (reference sequence). The J segment lost 2 bases and the V segment lost 1 base, leaving 10 bases of the junction unmatched. CDR3 amino acids: CASSLSVAGLTTDTQYF. The CDR3 DNA is TGTGCCAGCAGCTTGTCGGTAGCGGGCCTTACCACAGATACGCAGTATTTT.

This clone appeared a single time. The V call is TRBV6-6, the J call TRBJ2-1, with TRBD2 matching over 9 bases. CDR3 size: 15 residues. CDR1 and CDR2 from the germline V gene are MNHNY and SVGAGI (reference sequence). V shed 0 bases and J 9 bases; nucleotides not matched to a gene: 6. The CDR3 DNA reads TGTGCCAGCAGTTACTCGCAGCGGGGGGTTGGTGAGCAGTTCTTC. Protein: CASSYSQRGVGEQFF.

This clone showed up just once. V usage is TRBV2 and J usage is TRBJ2-3; D is uncertain. The germline V gene has CDR1 SNHLY and CDR2 FYNNEI. The CDR3 has 12 amino acids. Trimming left V 7 bases short and J 3 bases short, with 8 bases between. CDR3 region: CASTKSTDTQYF. Here the CDR3 DNA reads TGTGCCAGCACTAAATCAACAGATACGCAGTATTTT. Supplemented by reference TRBV2 and TRBJ2-3, the full variable domain reads EPEVTQTPSHQVTQMGQEVILRCVPISNHLYFYWYRQILGQKVEFLVSFYNNEISEKSEIFDDQFSVERPDGSNFTLKIRSTKLEDSAMYFCASTKSTDTQYFGPGTRLTVL.

The genes are TRBV6-5 and TRBJ1-2; TRBD1 might be the D (5 bases). Looked up from germline, CDR1 is MNHEY and CDR2 is SVGAGI. The CDR3 runs 13 residues. The V end was cut by 6 bases, the J end by 2 bases, with 10 bases between. The CDR3 bases are TGTGCCAGCAGAGGCGGGGGGAACTATGGCTACACCTTC. This translates into CASRGGGNYGYTF.

The chain is built from TRBV15 and TRBJ2-5; 7 nucleotides match TRBD1. The V gene end was trimmed by 6 bases and the J gene end by 8 bases; junction bases not matched to a gene: 9. Germline CDR1 and CDR2: LNHNV and YYDKDF (reference sequence). The CDR3 sequence is 13 residues long. Here the CDR3 reads CATRMGTVSTQYF. Here the CDR3 DNA reads TGTGCCACCAGGATGGGGACAGTGTCTACCCAGTACTTC.

The chain employs TRBV6-5 and TRBJ1-1; D remains unclear. CDR1 MNHEY and CDR2 SVGAGI come from the germline V gene. V was trimmed by 2 bases and J by 6 bases, leaving 10 bases between them. CDR3 length: 13 amino acids. The CDR3 DNA follows: TGTGCCAGCAGTTACATATCCGGGGCTGAAGCTTTCTTT. Amino acids: CASSYISGAEAFF.

The chain is built from TRBV7-9 and TRBJ2-1; the match to TRBD2 covers 12 bases. V gave up 5 bases and J gave up 8 bases; unmatched junction bases: 13. CDR1 is SEHNR, CDR2 FQNEAQ, per germline (reference sequence). The CDR3 loop spans 17 amino acids. The DNA of the CDR3 is TGTGCCAGCAGCCCCCTCGTGCTAGCGGGGGGGCCGCATGAGCAGTTCTTC. It specifies CASSPLVLAGGPHEQFF.

This clone occurred a few times. The CDR3 coding sequence is TGTGCCTGGAGTGGCCGACAAGCTTACTACACCTTC. It specifies CAWSGRQAYYTF. This sequence joins TRBV30 and TRBJ1-2; D is undetermined. CDR3 size: 12 residues. The germline V gene encodes CDR1 GTSNPN and CDR2 SVGIG (reference sequence). The ends were cut back, 1 base at V and 10 bases at J, with 13 bases in the middle.

The V gene is TRBV2, the J gene TRBJ1-2; 10 bases agree with TRBD1. Trimming took 6 bases from V and 6 from J; bases not matched to a gene: 1. From germline, CDR1 is SNHLY and CDR2 FYNNEI. CDR3 size: 12 residues. For the CDR3, the DNA is TGTGCCAGCAGGGGGACAGGGGATGGCTACACCTTC. Translating it yields CASRGTGDGYTF.

This clone turned up a few times. V is TRBV5-1 and J is TRBJ1-2; 8 bases line up with TRBD1. The germline gives CDR1 SGHRS, CDR2 YFSETQ. Trimming removed 4 bases from V and 4 bases from J; junction bases left unmatched: 15. CDR3 size: 17 residues. CDR3 region: CASSLGVPGDRTYGYTF. The CDR3, as DNA: TGCGCCAGCAGCCTCGGGGTACCCGGGGACAGGACCTATGGCTACACCTTC.

The rearrangement uses TRBV24-1 and TRBJ2-3, with unresolved D. The germline V gene encodes CDR1 KGHDR and CDR2 SFDVKD. Trimming removed 4 bases from V and 10 bases from J, with 17 bases in between. The CDR3 sequence is 14 residues long. CDR3 region: CATSESFRQYPQYF. The DNA of the CDR3 is TGTGCCACCAGTGAAAGTTTCAGGCAGTACCCGCAGTATTTT.

The chain links TRBV9 to TRBJ1-3; 8 bases match TRBD1. CDR1 and CDR2 from the germline V gene are SGDLS and YYNGEE. This CDR3 has 14 residues. With V trimmed by 0 bases and J by 6 bases, 2 bases remained unmatched. CDR3 bases: TGTGCCAGCAGCGTAGACAGGGGGGCAAACACCATATATTTT. Protein sequence: CASSVDRGANTIYF.